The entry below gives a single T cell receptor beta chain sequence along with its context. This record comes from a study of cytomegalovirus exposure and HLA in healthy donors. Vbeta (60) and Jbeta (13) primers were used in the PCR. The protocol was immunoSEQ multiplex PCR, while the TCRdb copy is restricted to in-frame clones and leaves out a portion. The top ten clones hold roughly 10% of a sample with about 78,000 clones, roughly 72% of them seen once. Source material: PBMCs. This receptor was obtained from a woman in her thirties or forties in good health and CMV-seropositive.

The CDR3 protein is CASSSQNQPQHF. The DNA for the CDR3 is TGTGCCAGCAGCTCCCAAAATCAGCCCCAGCATTTT. V gene TRBV7-9 combines with J gene TRBJ1-5; no reliable D call. From germline, CDR1 is SEHNR and CDR2 FQNEAQ (reference sequence). CDR3 length: 12 residues. V was cut by 4 bases and J by 4 bases, with 5 bases left in between. Combining the CDR3 with reference TRBV7-9 and TRBJ1-5 gives the whole variable domain DTGVSQNPRHKITKRGQNVTFRCDPISEHNRLYWYRQTLGQGPEFLTYFQNEAQLEKSRLLSDRFSAERPKGSFSTLEIQRTEQGDSAMYLCASSSQNQPQHFGDGTRLSIL.